This paragraph reports one TCR beta chain. It lacks a known antigen. No clone much larger than this one lies a single base away; base qualities are absent. This entry comes from a study of cytomegalovirus exposure and HLA in healthy donors (dated 2017 in TCRdb). Background on the whole study: According to a later analysis, the roughly 130 validation repertoires were produced on the same platform as the 666 repertoires of the first cohort. The study was designed to test whether signatures of past pathogen exposure could be identified by cataloging public T cell receptors. Along with the roughly 610-subject first cohort, a separate validation cohort of 120 different subjects was used. To predict cytomegalovirus infection status, the study combined high-throughput TCR immunosequencing, statistical association of individual TCRs with disease status, and machine learning.

Separate from the approximately 700-subject first cohort, the validation cohort of 95 to 150 subjects was the group to which the donors belonged. V has 5 bases trimmed and J has 1 base trimmed; junction bases matching no gene number 2. The CDR3 runs 14 amino acids, cysteine and phenylalanine included. Left in the record is the CDR3 DNA by itself, 42 bases read in frame from the first base. The germline V gene supplies CDR1 KGHSH and CDR2 LQKENI. The library was produced with the immunoSEQ multiplex PCR assay. As for how the authors treated the data: A statistical classification framework was developed to diagnose cytomegalovirus status using the catalog of TCR beta chain sequences. The clones in this table, taken by TCRdb from immuneACCESS, are in-frame only. Not every clone is retained; where verified, under half of the shortfall comes from an unresolved V gene, and the cause of the rest is unknown. Clonal size and the V and J genes are those of that table, whereas D and trimming came from the DNA. This sample lists 250,000 or so clones; 85% to 90% were detected once. The top ten clonotypes cover 0.35% to 0.4% of the sample.

General conclusions and limits of the study: The authors suggested that the approach could potentially be generalized to other disease states and immunological phenotypes. Across donors, most TCR sequences were observed very rarely, whereas some public TCRs were present in many individuals. In vitro tests confirmed that a few of the cytomegalovirus-associated TCR beta chains recognize cytomegalovirus antigens. A later analysis found that TCRs clustered in the first cohort also tended to co-occur in the approximately 120 validation repertoires, with more than 90% of cluster scores above 0. A later analysis had no HLA typing for the validation cohort, so co-occurrence there was scored across all 130 or so repertoires. The classifier was reported to diagnose cytomegalovirus status with high specificity and sensitivity in both the original and validation cohorts. The study gave a list of 150 to 200 TCR beta chains associated with cytomegalovirus.

Rearrangement joined TRBV18 to TRBJ2-3; the junction holds 8 bases that match TRBD2. What was sequenced was PBMCs. The source of this sequence is a woman between 18 and 29 years old in good health and CMV-seronegative. The CDR3: CASSDSGGTDTQYF. The DNA reads TGTGCCAGCTCAGATAGCGGGGGCACAGATACGCAGTATTTT.